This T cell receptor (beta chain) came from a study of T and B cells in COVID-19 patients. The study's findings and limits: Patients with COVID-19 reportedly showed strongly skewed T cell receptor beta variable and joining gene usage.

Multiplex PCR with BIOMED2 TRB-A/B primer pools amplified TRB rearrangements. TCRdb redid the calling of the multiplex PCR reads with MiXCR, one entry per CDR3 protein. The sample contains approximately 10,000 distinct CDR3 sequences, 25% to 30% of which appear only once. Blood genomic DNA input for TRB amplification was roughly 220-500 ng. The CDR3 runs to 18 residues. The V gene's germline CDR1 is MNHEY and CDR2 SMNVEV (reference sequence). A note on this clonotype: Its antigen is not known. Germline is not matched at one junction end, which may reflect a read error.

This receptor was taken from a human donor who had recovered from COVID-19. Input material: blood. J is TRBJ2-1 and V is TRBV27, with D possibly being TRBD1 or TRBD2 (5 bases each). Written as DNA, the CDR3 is TGTGCCTGCAGTAAGGAAGCCATTCGGGGCTCCTCCTACAATGAGCAGTTCTTC. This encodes CACSKEAIRGSSYNEQFF.